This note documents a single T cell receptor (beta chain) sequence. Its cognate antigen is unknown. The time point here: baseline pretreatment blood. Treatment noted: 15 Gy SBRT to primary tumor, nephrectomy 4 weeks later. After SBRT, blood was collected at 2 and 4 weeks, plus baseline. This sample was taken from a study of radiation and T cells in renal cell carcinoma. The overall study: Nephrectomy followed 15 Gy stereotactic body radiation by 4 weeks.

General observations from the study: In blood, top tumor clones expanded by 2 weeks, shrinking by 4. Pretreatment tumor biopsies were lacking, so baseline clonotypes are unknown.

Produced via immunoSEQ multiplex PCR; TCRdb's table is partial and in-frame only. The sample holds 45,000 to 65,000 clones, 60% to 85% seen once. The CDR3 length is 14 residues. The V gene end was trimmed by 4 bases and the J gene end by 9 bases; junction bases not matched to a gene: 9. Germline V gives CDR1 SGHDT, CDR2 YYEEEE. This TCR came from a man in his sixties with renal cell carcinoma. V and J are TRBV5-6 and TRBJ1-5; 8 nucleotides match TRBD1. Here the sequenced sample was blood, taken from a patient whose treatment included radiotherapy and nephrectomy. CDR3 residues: CASSAGQAQRPQHF. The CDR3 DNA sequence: TGTGCCAGCAGCGCGGGACAGGCACAACGGCCCCAGCATTTT.